This T cell receptor (beta chain) was observed in a study of cytomegalovirus exposure and HLA in healthy donors. As for this clone: Its antigen is still unknown.

It was with 60 Vbeta and 13 Jbeta primers that the PCR ran. The protocol was immunoSEQ multiplex PCR, while the TCRdb copy is restricted to in-frame clones and leaves out a portion. The data show some 61,000 clones, approximately 80% seen once. Germline-derived CDR1 and CDR2 are KGHSH and LQKENI. V was shortened by 2 bases and J by 0 bases, with 8 bases between the two germline ends. The CDR3 is 14 amino acids. Despite likely unrecorded immune exposures, the donors were nominally healthy at the time of sampling. Overall study results and limits: Overall, roughly 160 TCR beta chains were annotated as cytomegalovirus-associated. Association of a missense DCLRE1C variant with TCR beta V- and J-gene trimming was reported in a later analysis.

Sequencing used PBMCs. The chain employs TRBV18 and TRBJ2-7; D unclear. The sequence came from a human donor in good health. CDR3 DNA sequence: TGTGCCAGCTCACCAGGAGTTTCCTCCTACGAGCAGTACTTC. Protein product: CASSPGVSSYEQYF.